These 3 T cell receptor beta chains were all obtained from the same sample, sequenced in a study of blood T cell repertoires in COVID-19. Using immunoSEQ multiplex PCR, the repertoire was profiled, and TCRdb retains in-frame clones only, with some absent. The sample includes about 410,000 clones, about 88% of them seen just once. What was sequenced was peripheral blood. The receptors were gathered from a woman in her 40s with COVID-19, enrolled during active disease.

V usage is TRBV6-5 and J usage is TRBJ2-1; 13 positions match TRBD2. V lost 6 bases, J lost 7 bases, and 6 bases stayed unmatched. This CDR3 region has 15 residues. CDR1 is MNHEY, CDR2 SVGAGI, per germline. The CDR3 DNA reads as TGTGCCAGCAGCCTAACTAGCGGGAGGGTAAATGAGCAGTTCTTC. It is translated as CASSLTSGRVNEQFF.

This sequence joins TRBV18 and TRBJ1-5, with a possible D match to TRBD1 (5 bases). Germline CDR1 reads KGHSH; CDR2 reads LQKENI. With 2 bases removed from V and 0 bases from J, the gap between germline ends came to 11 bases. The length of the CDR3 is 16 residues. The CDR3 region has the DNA TGTGCCAGCTCACCAGTCCGACAGCCTAGCAATCAGCCCCAGCATTTT. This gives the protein CASSPVRQPSNQPQHF.

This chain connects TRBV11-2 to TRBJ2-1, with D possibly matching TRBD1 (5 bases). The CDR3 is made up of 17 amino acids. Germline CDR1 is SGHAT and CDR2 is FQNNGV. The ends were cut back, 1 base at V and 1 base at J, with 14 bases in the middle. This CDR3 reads CASSLVLGKGSYNEQFF. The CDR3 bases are TGTGCCAGCAGCTTAGTTCTGGGGAAGGGGTCCTACAATGAGCAGTTCTTC. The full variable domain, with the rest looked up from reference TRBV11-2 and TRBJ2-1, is EAGVAQSPRYKIIEKRQSVAFWCNPISGHATLYWYQQILGQGPKLLIQFQNNGVVDDSQLPKDRFSAERLKGVDSTLKIQPAKLEDSAVYLCASSLVLGKGSYNEQFFGPGTRLTVL.